This TCR beta chain was sequenced during a study of chemoradiotherapy in HPV16-positive cancers. Libraries were prepared by immunoSEQ multiplex PCR; TCRdb keeps only in-frame clonotypes and omits some of them. Counted here are tens of thousands of clones, 88% occurring once; the ten biggest clones make up 4.2%. The germline V and J ends were trimmed by 4 bases and 4 bases, with 23 bases remaining between them. In germline, CDR1 is MGHRA, CDR2 YSYEKL. The CDR3 covers 17 residues. The chain couples TRBV4-1 to TRBJ2-7; tentative D call: TRBD2 (6 bases). Sequenced material: blood, taken from a patient who underwent chemoradiotherapy. The clonotype was recovered from a human donor with HPV-associated anogenital cancer. This chain's CDR3 is CASSLEPGRPNPYEQYF. CDR3 nucleotides: TGCGCCAGCAGCCTCGAGCCGGGGAGGCCGAACCCTTACGAGCAGTACTTC.